The 15 T cell receptor beta chains below all came from one sample that was sequenced in a study of beta chain features in type 1 diabetes. Expressed TCRB transcripts were sequenced, since all the RNA that had been isolated was reverse transcribed. Assay used: immunoSEQ multiplex PCR; TCRdb lists only in-frame clones, some missing. The table shows around 300,000 clones, with 11% to 15% occurring only once. Sequencing input: central memory CD4+ T cells from blood. The origin of the receptors is a man younger than 40 in good health.

The rearrangement joins TRBV21-1 to TRBJ2-5; whether TRBD1, the table's D call, matches the DNA was not checked. TRBV21-1 is tagged as a pseudogene. The CDR3 has 16 amino acids. For the CDR3, the DNA is TGTGCCAGCAGCAATAGACAGGCACAAGAACAAGAGACCCAGTACTTC. Residues: CASSNRQAQEQETQYF.

The chain joins TRBV27 to TRBJ1-1, with D possibly matching TRBD1 (6 bases). The CDR3 sequence is 15 residues long. Looked up from germline, CDR1 is MNHEY and CDR2 is SMNVEV (reference sequence). The V end was cut by 4 bases, the J end by 3 bases, with 15 bases between. The CDR3 reads CASSSTARGDTEAFF. The CDR3, as DNA: TGTGCCAGCAGTTCCACCGCAAGGGGGGACACTGAAGCTTTCTTT.

This chain connects TRBV2 to TRBJ2-5, with TRBD2 as a possible D gene (5 bases). Germline-derived CDR1 and CDR2 are SNHLY and FYNNEI. The CDR3 spans 11 residues. The ends were cut back, 6 bases at V and 9 bases at J, with 11 bases in the middle. The CDR3, as DNA: TGTGCCAGCAGGGGAGAATTGGCCCAGTACTTC. It specifies CASRGELAQYF.

This clone was observed a handful of times. The V gene is TRBV20-1, the J gene TRBJ2-5; D gene unclear. There are 11 residues in the CDR3. Germline assignment: CDR1 DFQATT and CDR2 SNEGSKA (reference sequence). The V end was cut by 3 bases, the J end by 5 bases, with 7 bases between. The CDR3 DNA reads TGCAGTGCTAGGGGAACGGAGACCCAGTACTTC. It yields the protein CSARGTETQYF.

This clone came up many times. This rearrangement joins TRBV5-5 to TRBJ1-1, with D maybe TRBD1 (5 bases). Trimming took off 4 bases at V and 3 bases at J, with 10 bases between the two ends. Germline lookup yields CDR1 SGHKS and CDR2 YYEKEE (reference sequence). This CDR3 is built from 13 residues. The CDR3 is CASSLGGDTEAFF. The CDR3 coding sequence is TGTGCCAGCAGCCTCGGAGGGGACACTGAAGCTTTCTTT.

This clone has more than one count but fewer than ten. This chain connects TRBV30 to TRBJ2-7, with D possibly being TRBD1 (5 bases). Trimming removed 3 bases from V and 5 bases from J, with 17 bases in between. CDR1 is GTSNPN, CDR2 SVGIG, per germline (reference sequence). CDR3 size: 14 residues. The CDR3 region is CAWRGLHPLDEQYV. CDR3 nucleotide sequence: TGTGCCTGGAGGGGGCTGCACCCCTTAGACGAGCAGTACGTC.

The chain combines TRBV6-6 with TRBJ2-3; the D gene is possibly TRBD1 (5 bases). The germline V and J ends were trimmed by 10 bases and 6 bases, with 20 bases remaining between them. The CDR3 has 14 amino acids. Germline-derived CDR1 and CDR2 are MNHNY and SVGAGI (reference sequence). The CDR3: CATSTRVPSDTQYF. DNA of the CDR3: TGTGCCACGTCTACCAGGGTCCCCTCGGATACGCAGTATTTT.

This clone has just a few counts. The gene calls are TRBV9 and TRBJ2-2, with no clear D. CDR3 length: 14 amino acids. Germline loops: CDR1 SGDLS, CDR2 YYNGEE. Trimming pared 0 bases from V and 3 bases from J, leaving 6 bases between. This CDR3 reads CASSVGYYTGELFF. The CDR3 region has the DNA TGTGCCAGCAGCGTAGGGTATTACACCGGGGAGCTGTTTTTT.

This clone showed up just a few times. The chain links TRBV9 to TRBJ1-2; TRBD1 matches 7 bases. The CDR3 extends over 14 amino acids. J gave up 5 bases and V 0 bases, and 4 bases lay outside the gene matches. Germline loops: CDR1 SGDLS, CDR2 YYNGEE. The CDR3, as DNA: TGTGCCAGCAGCGTAGCGGGGACAGTTTATGGCTACACCTTC. This sequence encodes CASSVAGTVYGYTF.

In this sample, this clone turned up a few times. The chain carries TRBV2 and TRBJ1-4; D perhaps matches TRBD1 (5 bases). Germline V lookup: CDR1 SNHLY, CDR2 FYNNEI. CDR3 length equals 15 residues. The germline V and J ends were trimmed by 5 bases and 3 bases, with 13 bases remaining between them. CDR3 sequence: CASSRGQGANEKLFF. CDR3 DNA sequence: TGTGCCAGCAGTCGCGGGCAGGGAGCTAATGAAAAACTGTTTTTT.

The chain combines TRBV19 with TRBJ1-2; D gene uncertain. CDR3 length: 14 amino acids. V lost 1 base and J lost 10, with 16 bases in between. Per the germline V gene, CDR1 is LNHDA and CDR2 is SQIVND (reference sequence). Here the CDR3 DNA reads TGTGCCAGTAGTATAGGATTTGTAAAGGGTGTCTACACCTTC. It translates to CASSIGFVKGVYTF.

The sample holds one count of this clone. CDR3 DNA: TGTGCCAGCAGCTTTCCCGCCCGGGGAGCTTTCTTT. It yields the protein CASSFPARGAFF. This sequence joins TRBV7-2 and TRBJ1-1, with no clear D. V was cut by 3 bases and J by 10 bases, with 12 bases left in between. CDR1 and CDR2 (germline): SGHTA, FQGNSA. This CDR3 comprises 12 residues.

The CDR3 bases are TGTGCCAGCAGTTATTATGATGGCTACACCTTC. Its translation: CASSYYDGYTF. The J gene is TRBJ1-2, the V gene TRBV2; D is ambiguous. The V gene's germline CDR1 is SNHLY and CDR2 FYNNEI. Trimming stripped 5 bases from V and 6 bases from J, with 7 bases between. The CDR3 spans 11 residues.

This clone was seen a handful of times. The gene calls are TRBV4-3 and TRBJ1-6, with D maybe TRBD1 (6 bases). CDR3 length: 15 amino acids. The germline gives CDR1 LGHNA, CDR2 YSLEER. Trimming left V 0 bases short and J 10 bases short, with 13 bases between. The CDR3 nucleotides are TGCGCCAGCAGCCAAGAGGGGCAGGGGCAATCACCCCTCCACTTT. Protein: CASSQEGQGQSPLHF.

This clone was detected only a few times. A much bigger clone sits one base away, suggesting this may be a read error. The chain links TRBV7-9 to TRBJ2-3; D gene ambiguous. CDR1 SEHNR and CDR2 FQNEAQ come from the germline V gene (reference sequence). The CDR3 is made up of 12 amino acids. Between the trimmed V and J ends, which lost 3 bases and 2 bases, there was a span of 3 bases. CDR3 sequence (DNA): TGTGCCAGCAGCTTGTACACAGATACGCAGTATTTT. Residues: CASSLYTDTQYF.